This is a list of T cell receptor beta chains from one sample in a study of CD8+ T cells in alopecia areata. The method was immunoSEQ multiplex PCR; TCRdb's version includes in-frame clones alone and lacks a portion of them. The sample contains roughly 130,000 clones, approximately 58% of which appear only once. This specimen consisted of CD4+ T cells sorted from blood, obtained at week 0. All receptors come from a human donor with alopecia areata. CDR3s include the opening cysteine and the closing phenylalanine or tryptophan.

V gene	J gene	CDR3 protein
TRBV18	TRBJ1-1	CASSLRSGASNTEAFF
TRBV10-3	TRBJ1-1	CAISRASDTTEAFF
TRBV9	TRBJ2-5	CASSVGLAGNQETQYF
TRBV29-1	TRBJ2-7	CSVGIRDYEQYF
TRBV7-9	TRBJ2-7	CASSKDSPYEQYF
TRBV5-1	TRBJ1-1	CASSFSQGPNTEAFF
TRBV29-1	TRBJ2-3	CSVLSEVGGTDTQYF
TRBV28	TRBJ2-4	CASSPGGVAKNIQYF
TRBV7-8	TRBJ2-5	CASSLVYFKGAGGTQYF
TRBV16	TRBJ2-7	CASSPTGVTYEQYF
TRBV28	TRBJ1-2	CASSLDTLANYGYTF
TRBV6-6	TRBJ1-2	CASSTGEGAYGYTF
TRBV10-3	TRBJ1-2	CAATGVTDYGYTF
TRBV30	TRBJ2-7	CAWDRAYEQYF
TRBV7-9	TRBJ2-3	CASSFDRVSTDTQYF
TRBV7-9	TRBJ1-2	CASSSGLRHKGYTF
TRBV5-1	TRBJ2-3	CASSLVTRPSTDTQYF
TRBV18	TRBJ2-2	CASHSGTGELFF
TRBV7-9	TRBJ1-6	CASSLLGGESPLHF
TRBV5-4	TRBJ1-1	CASSAKDRETEAFF
TRBV7-6	TRBJ2-3	CASSAGTGTDTQYF
TRBV19	TRBJ2-2	CASTRGWPQRPGELFF
TRBV7-2	TRBJ2-5	CASSLGFLRSETQYF